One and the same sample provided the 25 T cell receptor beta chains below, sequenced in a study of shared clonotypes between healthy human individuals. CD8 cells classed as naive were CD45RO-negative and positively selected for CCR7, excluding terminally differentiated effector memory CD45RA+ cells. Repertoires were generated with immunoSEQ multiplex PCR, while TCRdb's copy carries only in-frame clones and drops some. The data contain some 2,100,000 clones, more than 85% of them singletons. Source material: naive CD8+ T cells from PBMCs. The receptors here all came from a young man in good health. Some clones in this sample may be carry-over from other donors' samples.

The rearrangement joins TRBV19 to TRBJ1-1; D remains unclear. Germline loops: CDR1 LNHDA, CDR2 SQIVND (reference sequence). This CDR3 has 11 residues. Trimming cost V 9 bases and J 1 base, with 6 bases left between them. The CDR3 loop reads CASLQNTEAFF. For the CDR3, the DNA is TGTGCCAGCCTACAGAACACTGAAGCTTTCTTT.

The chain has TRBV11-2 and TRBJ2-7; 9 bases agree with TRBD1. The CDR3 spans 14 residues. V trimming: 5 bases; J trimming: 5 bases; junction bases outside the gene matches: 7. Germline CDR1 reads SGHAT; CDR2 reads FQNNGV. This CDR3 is CASSLRTGVHEQYF. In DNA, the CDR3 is TGTGCCAGCAGCCTAAGGACAGGGGTCCACGAGCAGTACTTC.

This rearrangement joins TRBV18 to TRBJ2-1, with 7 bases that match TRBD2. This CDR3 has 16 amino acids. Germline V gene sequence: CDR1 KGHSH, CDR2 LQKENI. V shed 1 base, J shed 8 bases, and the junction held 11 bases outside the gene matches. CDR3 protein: CASSPRVGGSEDEQFF. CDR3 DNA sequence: TGTGCCAGCTCACCACGGGTGGGAGGGTCAGAGGATGAGCAGTTCTTC.

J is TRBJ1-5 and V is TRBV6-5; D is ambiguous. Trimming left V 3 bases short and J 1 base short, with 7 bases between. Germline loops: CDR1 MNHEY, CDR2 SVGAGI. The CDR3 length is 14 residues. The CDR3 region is CASSYGQSNQPQHF. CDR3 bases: TGTGCCAGCAGTTATGGTCAGAGCAATCAGCCCCAGCATTTT.

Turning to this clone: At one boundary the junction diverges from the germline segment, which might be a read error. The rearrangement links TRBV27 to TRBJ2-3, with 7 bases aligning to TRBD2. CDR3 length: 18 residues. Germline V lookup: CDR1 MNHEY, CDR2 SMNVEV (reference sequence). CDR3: CASSPTHLLAASTDAQYF. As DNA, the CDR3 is TGTGCCAGCAGTCCCACACACCTCCTAGCGGCCAGCACAGATGCGCAGTATTTT.

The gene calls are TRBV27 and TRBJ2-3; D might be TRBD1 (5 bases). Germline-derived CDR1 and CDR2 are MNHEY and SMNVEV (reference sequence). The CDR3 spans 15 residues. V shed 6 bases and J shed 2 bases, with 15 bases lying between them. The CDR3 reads CASSSPGQYTDTQYF. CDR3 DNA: TGTGCCAGCAGCTCCCCCGGACAATACACAGATACGCAGTATTTT.

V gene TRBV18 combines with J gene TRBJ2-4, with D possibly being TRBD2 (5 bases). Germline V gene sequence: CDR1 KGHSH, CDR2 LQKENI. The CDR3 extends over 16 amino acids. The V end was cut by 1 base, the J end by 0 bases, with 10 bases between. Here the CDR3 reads CASSPRSGPAKNIQYF. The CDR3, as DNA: TGTGCCAGCTCACCACGAAGCGGCCCAGCCAAAAACATTCAGTACTTC. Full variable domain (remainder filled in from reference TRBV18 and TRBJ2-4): NAGVMQNPRHLVRRRGQEARLRCSPMKGHSHVYWYRQLPEEGLKFMVYLQKENIIDESGMPKERFSAEFPKEGPSILRIQQVVRGDSAAYFCASSPRSGPAKNIQYFGAGTRLSVL.

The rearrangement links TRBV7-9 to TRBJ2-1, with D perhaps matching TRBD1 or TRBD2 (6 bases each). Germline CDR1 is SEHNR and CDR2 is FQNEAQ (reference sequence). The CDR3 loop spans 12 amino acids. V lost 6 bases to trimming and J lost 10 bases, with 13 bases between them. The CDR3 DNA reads TGTGCCAGCAGGGAGGGGGGCGTCGAGCAGTTCTTC. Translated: CASREGGVEQFF.

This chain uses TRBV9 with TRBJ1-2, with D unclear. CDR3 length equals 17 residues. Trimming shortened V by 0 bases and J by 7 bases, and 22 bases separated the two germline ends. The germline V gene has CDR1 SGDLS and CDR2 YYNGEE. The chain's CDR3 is CASSVARAASSPAGYTF. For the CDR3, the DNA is TGTGCCAGCAGCGTAGCTCGGGCAGCATCTAGCCCGGCTGGCTACACCTTC.

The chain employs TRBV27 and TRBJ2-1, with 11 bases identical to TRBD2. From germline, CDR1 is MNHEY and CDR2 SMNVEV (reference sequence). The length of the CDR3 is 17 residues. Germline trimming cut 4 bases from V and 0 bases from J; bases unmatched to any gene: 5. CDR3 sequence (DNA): TGTGCCAGCAGTTCCCGACTAGCGGGGAGCTCCTACAATGAGCAGTTCTTC. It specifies CASSSRLAGSSYNEQFF.

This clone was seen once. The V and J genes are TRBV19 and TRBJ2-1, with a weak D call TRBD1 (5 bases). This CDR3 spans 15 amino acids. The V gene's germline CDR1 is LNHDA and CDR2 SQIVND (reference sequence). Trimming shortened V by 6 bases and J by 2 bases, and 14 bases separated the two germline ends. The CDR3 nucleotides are TGTGCCAGTAGCACAGGACAAACGACCTACAATGAGCAGTTCTTC. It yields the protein CASSTGQTTYNEQFF.

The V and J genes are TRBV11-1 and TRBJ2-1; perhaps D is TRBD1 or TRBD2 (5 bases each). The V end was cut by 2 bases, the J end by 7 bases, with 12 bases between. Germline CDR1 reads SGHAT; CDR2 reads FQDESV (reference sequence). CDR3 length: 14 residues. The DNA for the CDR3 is TGTGCCAGCAGCTTAATGGGGGAGTTTAATGAGCAGTTCTTC. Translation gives CASSLMGEFNEQFF. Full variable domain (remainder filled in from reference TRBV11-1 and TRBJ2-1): EAEVAQSPRYKITEKSQAVAFWCDPISGHATLYWYRQILGQGPELLVQFQDESVVDDSQLPKDRFSAERLKGVDSTLKIQPAELGDSAMYLCASSLMGEFNEQFFGPGTRLTVL.

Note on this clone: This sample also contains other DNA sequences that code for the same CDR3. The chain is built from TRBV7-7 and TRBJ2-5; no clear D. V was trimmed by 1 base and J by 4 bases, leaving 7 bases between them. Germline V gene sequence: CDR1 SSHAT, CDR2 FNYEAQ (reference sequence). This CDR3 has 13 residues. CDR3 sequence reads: CASSLGVRETQYF. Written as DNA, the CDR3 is TGTGCCAGCAGCTTAGGGGTGCGAGAGACCCAGTACTTC.

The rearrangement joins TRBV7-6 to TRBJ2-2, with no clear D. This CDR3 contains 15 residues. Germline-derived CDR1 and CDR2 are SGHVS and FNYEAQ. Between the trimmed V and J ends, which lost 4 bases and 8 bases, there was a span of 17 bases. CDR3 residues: CASSSPDQYRGELFF. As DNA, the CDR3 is TGTGCCAGCAGCTCTCCGGACCAGTATAGGGGGGAGCTGTTTTTT.

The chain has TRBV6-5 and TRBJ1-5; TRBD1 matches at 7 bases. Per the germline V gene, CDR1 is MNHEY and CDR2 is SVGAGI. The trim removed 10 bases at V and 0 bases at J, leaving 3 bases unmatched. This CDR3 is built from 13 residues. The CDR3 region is CATRDSSNQPQHF. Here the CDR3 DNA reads TGTGCCACCCGGGACAGTAGCAATCAGCCCCAGCATTTT.

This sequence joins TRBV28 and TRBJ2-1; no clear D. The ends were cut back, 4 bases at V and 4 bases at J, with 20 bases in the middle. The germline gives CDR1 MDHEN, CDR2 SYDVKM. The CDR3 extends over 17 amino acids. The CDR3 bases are TGTGCCAGCAGTTCCCCAAGGGTAGACATGGATTACAATGAGCAGTTCTTC. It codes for CASSSPRVDMDYNEQFF.

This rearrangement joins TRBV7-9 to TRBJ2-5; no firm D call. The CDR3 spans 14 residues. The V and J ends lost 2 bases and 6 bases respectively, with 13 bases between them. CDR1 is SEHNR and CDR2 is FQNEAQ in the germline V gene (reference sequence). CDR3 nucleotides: TGTGCCAGCAGCTTATCTGGACCCCCGCAGACCCAGTACTTC. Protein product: CASSLSGPPQTQYF.

The CDR3 is CASSQNTVTEAFF. As DNA, the CDR3 is TGCGCCAGCAGCCAAAATACCGTGACTGAAGCTTTCTTT. J is TRBJ1-1 and V is TRBV4-1; D call uncertain. Trimming shortened V by 2 bases and J by 5 bases, and 9 bases separated the two germline ends. Germline values: CDR1 MGHRA, CDR2 YSYEKL. The CDR3 totals 13 residues.

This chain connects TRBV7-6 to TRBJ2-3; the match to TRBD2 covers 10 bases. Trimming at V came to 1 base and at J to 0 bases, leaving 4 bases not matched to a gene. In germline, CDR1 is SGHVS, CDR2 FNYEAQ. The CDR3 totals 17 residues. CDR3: CASSLGPAGGSTDTQYF. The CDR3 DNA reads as TGTGCCAGCAGCTTAGGTCCAGCGGGAGGGAGCACAGATACGCAGTATTTT.

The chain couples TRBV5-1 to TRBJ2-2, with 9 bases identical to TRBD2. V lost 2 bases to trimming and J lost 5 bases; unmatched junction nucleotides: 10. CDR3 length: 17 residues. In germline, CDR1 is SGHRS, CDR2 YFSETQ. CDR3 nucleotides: TGCGCCAGCAGCTTTATGCTAGCGGGGCGGGATACCGGGGAGCTGTTTTTT. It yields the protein CASSFMLAGRDTGELFF.

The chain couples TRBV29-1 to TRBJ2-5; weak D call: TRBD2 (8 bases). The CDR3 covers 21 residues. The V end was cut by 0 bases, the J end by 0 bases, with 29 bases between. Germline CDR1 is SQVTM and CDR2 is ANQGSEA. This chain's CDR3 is CSVEDQIAGGSGAINQETQYF. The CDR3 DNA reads TGCAGCGTTGAAGATCAAATCGCAGGGGGTAGCGGGGCGATAAACCAAGAGACCCAGTACTTC.

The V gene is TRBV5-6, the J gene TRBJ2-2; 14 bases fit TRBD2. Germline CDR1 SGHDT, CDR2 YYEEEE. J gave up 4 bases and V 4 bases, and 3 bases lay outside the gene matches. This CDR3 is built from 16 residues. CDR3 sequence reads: CASSQGTSGSTGELFF. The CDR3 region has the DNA TGTGCCAGCAGCCAAGGGACTAGCGGGAGCACCGGGGAGCTGTTTTTT.

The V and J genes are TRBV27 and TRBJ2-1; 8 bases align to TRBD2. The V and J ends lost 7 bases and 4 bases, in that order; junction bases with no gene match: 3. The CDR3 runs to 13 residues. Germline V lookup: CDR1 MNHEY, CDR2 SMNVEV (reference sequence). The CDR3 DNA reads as TGTGCCAGCATCCCTAGCGGGTACAATGAGCAGTTCTTC. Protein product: CASIPSGYNEQFF.

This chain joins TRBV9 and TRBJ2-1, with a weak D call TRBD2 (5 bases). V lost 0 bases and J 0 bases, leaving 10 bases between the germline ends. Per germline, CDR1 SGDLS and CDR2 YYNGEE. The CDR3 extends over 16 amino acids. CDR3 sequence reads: CASSVAGRGSYNEQFF. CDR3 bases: TGTGCCAGCAGCGTAGCTGGTCGGGGCTCCTACAATGAGCAGTTCTTC. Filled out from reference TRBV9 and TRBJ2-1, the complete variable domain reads DSGVTQTPKHLITATGQRVTLRCSPRSGDLSVYWYQQSLDQGLQFLIQYYNGEERAKGNILERFSAQQFPDLHSELNLSSLELGDSALYFCASSVAGRGSYNEQFFGPGTRLTVL.

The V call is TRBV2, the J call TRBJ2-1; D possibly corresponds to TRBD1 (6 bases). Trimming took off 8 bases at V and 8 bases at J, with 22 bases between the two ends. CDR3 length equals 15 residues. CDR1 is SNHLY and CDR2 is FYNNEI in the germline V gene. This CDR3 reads CASGKQGPPYDEQFF. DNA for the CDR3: TGTGCCAGCGGAAAGCAGGGGCCCCCTTACGATGAGCAGTTCTTC.